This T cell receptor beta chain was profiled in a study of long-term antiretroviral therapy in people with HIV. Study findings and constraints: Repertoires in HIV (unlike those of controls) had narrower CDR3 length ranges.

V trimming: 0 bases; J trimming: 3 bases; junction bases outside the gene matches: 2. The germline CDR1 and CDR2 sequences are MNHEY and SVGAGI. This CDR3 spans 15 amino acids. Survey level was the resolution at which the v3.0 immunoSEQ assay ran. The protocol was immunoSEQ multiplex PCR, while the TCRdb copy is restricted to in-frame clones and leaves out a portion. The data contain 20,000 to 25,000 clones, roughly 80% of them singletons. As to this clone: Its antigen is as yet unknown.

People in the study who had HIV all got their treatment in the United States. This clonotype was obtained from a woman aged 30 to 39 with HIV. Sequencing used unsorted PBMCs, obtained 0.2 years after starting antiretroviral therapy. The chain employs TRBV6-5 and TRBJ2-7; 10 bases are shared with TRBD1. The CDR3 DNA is TGTGCCAGCAGTTACTCTCGGGACAGGGGCTACGAGCAGTACGTC. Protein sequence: CASSYSRDRGYEQYV.